This T cell receptor beta chain was obtained from a study of cytomegalovirus exposure and HLA in healthy donors. The overall study: Unique TCRs numbering about 87 million, obtained from HLA-typed donors, made up an early data release.

Both 60 Vbeta primers and 13 Jbeta primers went into the PCR. TCRdb's table, derived via immunoSEQ multiplex PCR, lists solely in-frame clones and lacks some. Among 100,000 to 130,000 clones, 82% were seen once, and the ten largest hold approximately 2.5%. A few counts support this clone. V lost 9 bases to trimming and J lost 0 bases; unmatched junction nucleotides: 3. The CDR3 has 15 amino acids. Germline loops: CDR1 SEHNR, CDR2 FQNEAQ (reference sequence). J is TRBJ2-2 and V is TRBV7-9; 11 nucleotides agree with TRBD1. This clonotype was sampled from a man younger than 40 in good health and CMV-seropositive. Specimen: PBMCs. The CDR3 loop is CARGQGASNTGELFF. CDR3 in DNA: TGTGCCAGAGGACAGGGGGCGTCGAACACCGGGGAGCTGTTTTTT. Full variable domain (remainder filled in from reference TRBV7-9 and TRBJ2-2): DTGVSQNPRHKITKRGQNVTFRCDPISEHNRLYWYRQTLGQGPEFLTYFQNEAQLEKSRLLSDRFSAERPKGSFSTLEIQRTEQGDSAMYLCARGQGASNTGELFFGEGSRLTVL.